This passage covers 15 T cell receptor beta chains from one sample sequenced in a study of blood T cell repertoires in COVID-19. Clones were read by immunoSEQ multiplex PCR, and TCRdb kept only the in-frame ones, dropping some. The data show 100,000 to 140,000 clones, approximately 90% seen once. The sequenced sample consisted of peripheral blood. Receptors originate from a man aged 45 to 65 with active or convalescent COVID-19.

The chain recombines TRBV7-6 with TRBJ2-7, with a tentative D call TRBD2 (6 bases). Germline V CDR1 and CDR2: SGHVS, FNYEAQ. The V gene lost 5 bases and the J gene lost 0 bases, with 11 bases spanning the gap. CDR3 length: 14 amino acids. The CDR3 reads CASSMGLGSYEQYF. CDR3 sequence (DNA): TGTGCCAGCAGCATGGGACTGGGCTCCTACGAGCAGTACTTC.

The chain links TRBV28 to TRBJ1-4; D is perhaps TRBD1 (5 bases). Germline V gene sequence: CDR1 MDHEN, CDR2 SYDVKM. V dropped 3 bases and J dropped 7 bases, with 15 bases sitting between them. This CDR3 has 15 amino acids. CDR3 amino acids: CASSLRRAGIEKLFF. The CDR3, as DNA: TGTGCCAGCAGTTTGAGGAGGGCAGGGATTGAAAAACTGTTTTTT.

V gene TRBV24-1 combines with J gene TRBJ2-5, with 7 nucleotides matching TRBD1. Trimming at V came to 1 base and at J to 5 bases, leaving 3 bases not matched to a gene. The CDR3 is made up of 14 amino acids. Germline V gene sequence: CDR1 KGHDR, CDR2 SFDVKD. CDR3 region: CATSDFGQEETQYF. The CDR3 DNA follows: TGTGCCACCAGTGATTTCGGACAGGAGGAGACCCAGTACTTC.

The chain couples TRBV7-2 to TRBJ2-3; 8 bases match TRBD1. V dropped 5 bases and J dropped 0; count of bases not matched to a gene: 7. Germline CDR1 SGHTA, CDR2 FQGNSA. The CDR3 is 16 amino acids. CDR3 DNA: TGTGCCAGCAGCAAACGACAGGGGAGCAGCACAGATACGCAGTATTTT. Protein: CASSKRQGSSTDTQYF.

The chain employs TRBV30 and TRBJ1-2; 7 bases line up with TRBD1. CDR1 and CDR2 (germline): GTSNPN, SVGIG (reference sequence). J gave up 1 base and V 0 bases, and 8 bases lay outside the gene matches. This CDR3 is built from 16 residues. CDR3 sequence: CAWSVLGAGGNYGYTF. In DNA form, the CDR3 reads TGTGCCTGGAGTGTACTGGGGGCAGGGGGTAACTATGGCTACACCTTC. The entire variable domain, with the rest obtained from reference TRBV30 and TRBJ1-2, is as follows: SQTIHQWPATLVQPVGSPLSLECTVEGTSNPNLYWYRQAAGRGLQLLFYSVGIGQISSEVPQNLSASRPQDRQFILSSKKLLLSDSGFYLCAWSVLGAGGNYGYTFGSGTRLTVV.

This chain connects TRBV10-3 to TRBJ2-7; TRBD1 matches at 8 bases. Germline-derived CDR1 and CDR2 are ENHRY and SYGVKD. The CDR3 runs 17 residues. The trim removed 6 bases at V and 0 bases at J, leaving 13 bases unmatched. As DNA, the CDR3 is TGTGCCATCAGAGAAGTGCAGGGGGCAAGGCCCTCCTACGAGCAGTACTTC. Translated: CAIREVQGARPSYEQYF.

The chain employs TRBV13 and TRBJ2-2; a weak D match, TRBD2 (6 bases). V lost 5 bases to trimming and J lost 6 bases, with 22 bases between them. The CDR3 is 17 amino acids. Germline lookup yields CDR1 PRHDT and CDR2 FYEKMQ (reference sequence). CDR3 DNA sequence: TGTGCCAGCAGCCGCTTGGGTCTGGCGGGAAATGCCGGGGAGCTGTTTTTT. Its translation: CASSRLGLAGNAGELFF.

Written as DNA, the CDR3 is TGTGCCAGCAGCCAAGTACATGATCAGCCCCAGCATTTT. This sequence encodes CASSQVHDQPQHF. The gene calls are TRBV14 and TRBJ1-5, with D unresolved. The CDR3 totals 13 residues. Germline V gene data show CDR1 as SGHDN and CDR2 as FVKESK. The V and J ends lost 1 base and 5 bases respectively, with 6 bases between them.

V and J are TRBV6-5 and TRBJ2-2; TRBD2 agrees at 7 bases. Germline lookup yields CDR1 MNHEY and CDR2 SVGAGI. CDR3 length equals 15 residues. With 7 bases clipped from V and 5 bases from J, the junction kept 10 bases outside the gene matches. CDR3: CASTQMGGKTGELFF. CDR3 nucleotide sequence: TGTGCCAGCACCCAAATGGGAGGGAAGACCGGGGAGCTGTTTTTT.

V usage is TRBV19 and J usage is TRBJ2-7; D is unresolved. Per the germline V gene, CDR1 is LNHDA and CDR2 is SQIVND (reference sequence). There are 13 residues in the CDR3. Trimming removed 5 bases at V and 0 bases at J, with 8 bases between. In nucleotides, the CDR3 is TGTGCCAGTAGTCAATCCGGCTCCTACGAGCAGTACTTC. Amino acids: CASSQSGSYEQYF.

In DNA, the CDR3 is TGTGCCAGCAGGGGCGGAGGTCACACAGCCTACGAGCAGTACTTC. This gives the protein CASRGGGHTAYEQYF. The chain carries TRBV2 and TRBJ2-7; possibly TRBD2 for D (5 bases). This CDR3 spans 15 amino acids. CDR1 is SNHLY, CDR2 FYNNEI, per germline. Between the trimmed V and J ends, which lost 6 bases and 2 bases, there was a span of 17 bases.

The rearrangement links TRBV19 to TRBJ2-7; perhaps TRBD1 as D (7 bases). The CDR3 contains 16 residues. The V gene's germline CDR1 is LNHDA and CDR2 SQIVND (reference sequence). Trimming shortened V by 3 bases and J by 3 bases, and 18 bases separated the two germline ends. CDR3 sequence (DNA): TGTGCCAGTAGTATTTGGGGGCAGGGGGGAAACTACGAGCAGTACTTC. Protein product: CASSIWGQGGNYEQYF.

V is TRBV9 and J is TRBJ1-3, with D perhaps TRBD1 (6 bases). Germline CDR1 and CDR2: SGDLS and YYNGEE. This CDR3 comprises 15 residues. V lost 4 bases, J lost 4 bases, and 15 bases lay in between. CDR3 coding DNA: TGTGCCAGCAGCCCCCGAGGGGGACGAGGAAACACCATATATTTT. Protein: CASSPRGGRGNTIYF.

This clone was found a few times. The chain combines TRBV19 with TRBJ2-5, with D perhaps TRBD2 (6 bases). The CDR3 has 16 amino acids. Trimming shortened V by 3 bases and J by 5 bases, and 19 bases separated the two germline ends. The germline CDR1 and CDR2 sequences are LNHDA and SQIVND (reference sequence). The CDR3 reads CASSIRSGLDLETQYF. CDR3 coding DNA: TGTGCCAGTAGTATCCGGAGCGGGCTAGATCTGGAGACCCAGTACTTC.

This chain joins TRBV28 and TRBJ1-2; D ambiguous. The ends were cut back, 4 bases at V and 1 base at J, with 7 bases in the middle. CDR3 length: 13 residues. CDR1 is MDHEN, CDR2 SYDVKM, per germline. The CDR3 reads CASSSGFNYGYTF. As DNA, the CDR3 is TGTGCCAGCAGTTCGGGGTTTAACTATGGCTACACCTTC.